Shown below are 9 T cell receptor beta chains from a single sample sequenced in a study of regulatory T cells in long-lasting Graves disease. Assembly of TCR beta libraries relied on iRepertoire HTBI primers together with Arm-PCR of CDR3 regions. MiXCR, run by TCRdb on the multiplex PCR reads, gives a single entry per CDR3 protein. The data show 400,000 to 500,000 distinct CDR3 sequences, 21% seen once. Time point noted: persistent/refractory GD, antithyroid drugs over 5 years with positive TRAb. Following extraction of RNA from PBMCs, that RNA was used to make the TCR library. Material: peripheral blood mononuclear cells (PBMCs), obtained when the disease was refractory, from a patient treated with antithyroid drugs. These receptors originate from a female donor with Graves disease.

The genes are TRBV27 and TRBJ2-2; 10 nucleotides align to TRBD1. V lost 7 bases to trimming and J lost 5 bases; unmatched junction nucleotides: 7. Germline V CDR1 and CDR2: MNHEY, SMNVEV (reference sequence). The CDR3 runs 15 residues. The CDR3 nucleotides read TGTGCCAGCAAAACCGGGACAGGGGAGACCGGGGAGCTGTTTTTT. This sequence encodes CASKTGTGETGELFF.

This clonotype occurred many times. The V and J genes are TRBV6-1 and TRBJ2-7, with D possibly being TRBD1 (6 bases). V lost 1 base and J lost 4, with 17 bases in between. The CDR3 extends over 16 amino acids. Germline CDR1 and CDR2: MNHNS and SASEGT. CDR3 coding DNA: TGTGCCAGCAGTGAAGTAGGGGAAATGGGGGCTTACGAGCAGTACTTC. Its translation: CASSEVGEMGAYEQYF.

This clonotype was counted between two and nine times. The rearrangement joins TRBV5-1 to TRBJ1-1; D is ambiguous. V lost 0 bases and J lost 4, with 10 bases in between. The CDR3 has 14 amino acids. Germline CDR1 and CDR2: SGHRS and YFSETQ. The CDR3 sequence is CASSLGHRGTEAFF. For the CDR3, the DNA is TGCGCCAGCAGCTTGGGACACCGGGGCACTGAAGCTTTCTTT.

In nucleotides, the CDR3 is TGCAGCGTTGTAGGCGGTAGCCGTAGCACAGATACGCAGTATTTT. It translates to CSVVGGSRSTDTQYF. The V gene is TRBV29-1, the J gene TRBJ2-3, with D unresolved. CDR3 length: 15 residues. V dropped 4 bases and J dropped 0 bases, with 14 bases sitting between them. Germline V gene sequence: CDR1 SQVTM, CDR2 ANQGSEA.

This clonotype was counted at least ten times. V is TRBV20-1 and J is TRBJ1-2, with 7 bases aligning to TRBD1. The CDR3 runs to 13 residues. V lost 1 base to trimming and J lost 11 bases; unmatched junction nucleotides: 10. The V gene's germline CDR1 is DFQATT and CDR2 SNEGSKA (reference sequence). CDR3 amino acids: CSARVGDSPGYTF. In DNA, the CDR3 is TGCAGTGCTAGAGTTGGGGACAGTCCGGGATACACCTTC.

Regarding this clonotype: A much more abundant neighbour one base away suggests this may be a read error. V gene TRBV9 combines with J gene TRBJ2-7, with 11 nucleotides matching TRBD1. This CDR3 region has 15 residues. The germline V gene encodes CDR1 SGDLS and CDR2 YYNGEE. The CDR3 bases are TGTGCCAGCAGCGTAGAGGGACAGGGGGTTTACGAGCAGCACTTC. Encoded protein: CASSVEGQGVYEQHF.

This clonotype was seen at least ten times. This sequence joins TRBV20-1 and TRBJ1-5; D is ambiguous. Per germline, CDR1 DFQATT and CDR2 SNEGSKA (reference sequence). Trimming shortened V by 3 bases and J by 7 bases, and 13 bases separated the two germline ends. This CDR3 comprises 13 residues. The CDR3 reads CSASNADGQPQHF. In nucleotides, the CDR3 is TGCAGTGCTAGTAACGCAGATGGGCAGCCCCAGCATTTT.

There are a few counts of this clonotype. The rearrangement uses TRBV18 and TRBJ1-2; D unclear. V lost 5 bases, J lost 12 bases, and 16 bases lay in between. CDR1 and CDR2 (germline): KGHSH, LQKENI. The CDR3 loop spans 12 amino acids. Written as DNA, the CDR3 is TGTGCCAGCTCATCCACGGACCTGCTCCACACCTTC. Its protein is CASSSTDLLHTF.

This clonotype showed up just a few times. The chain links TRBV7-3 to TRBJ1-1, with D hard to call. Deletions cut 4 bases from V and 1 base from J, with 10 bases between. From germline, CDR1 is SGHTA and CDR2 FQGTGA. The CDR3 contains 14 residues. This chain's CDR3 is CASSSSGKNTEAFF. CDR3 nucleotide sequence: TGTGCCAGCAGCTCCTCCGGGAAGAACACTGAAGCTTTCTTT. Complete variable domain (other parts from reference TRBV7-3 and TRBJ1-1): GAGVSQTPSNKVTEKGKYVELRCDPISGHTALYWYRQSLGQGPEFLIYFQGTGAADDSGLPNDRFFAVRPEGSVSTLKIQRTERGDSAVYLCASSSSGKNTEAFFGQGTRLTVV.